Below, 10 T cell receptor beta chains from the same sample are listed, as sequenced in a study of T-cell reconstitution after alpha-beta-depleted transplantation in children. The TCRbeta library was prepared with unique molecular identifiers. TCRdb reprocessed the PCR reads via MiXCR and lists one record per CDR3 protein. The sample includes about 640,000 distinct CDR3 sequences, roughly 15% of them seen just once. The source was PBMCs from the stem cell graft donor, collected from the stem cell graft. The receptors here all came from a human donor who donated a stem cell graft to a child with acute myeloid leukemia.

This clonotype was counted at least ten times. V gene TRBV7-2 combines with J gene TRBJ2-5; D gene ambiguous. Trimming removed 1 base from V and 5 bases from J, with 11 bases in between. Per the germline V gene, CDR1 is SGHTA and CDR2 is FQGNSA. This CDR3 has 14 residues. The CDR3 nucleotides are TGTGCCAGCAGCTTAGTAGTCCAGTGGGAGACCCAGTACTTC. It translates to CASSLVVQWETQYF. The full variable domain, its missing parts supplied by reference TRBV7-2 and TRBJ2-5, is GAGVSQSPSNKVTEKGKDVELRCDPISGHTALYWYRQSLGQGLEFLIYFQGNSAPDKSGLPSDRFSAERTGGSVSTLTIQRTQQEDSAVYLCASSLVVQWETQYFGPGTRLLVL.

There are many counts of this clonotype. The chain uses TRBV20-1 and TRBJ2-1; D unresolved. The germline CDR1 and CDR2 sequences are DFQATT and SNEGSKA (reference sequence). The CDR3 is 11 amino acids. V was clipped by 5 bases and J by 8 bases, with 10 bases between them. CDR3 loop: CSARREHEQFF. CDR3 sequence (DNA): TGCAGTGCTCGTAGGGAACATGAGCAGTTCTTC.

On this clonotype itself: A much larger clone sits a single nucleotide away, making a read error possible. The chain has TRBV20-1 and TRBJ2-7; D could derive from TRBD1 or TRBD2 (5 bases each). The CDR3 sequence is 15 residues long. Germline values: CDR1 DFQATT, CDR2 SNEGSKA (reference sequence). The CDR3 is CCARVGEGWRNEQYF. As DNA, the CDR3 is TGCTGTGCTAGAGTAGGGGAAGGGTGGAGGAACGAGCAGTACTTC.

This clonotype was recorded many times. The chain uses TRBV13 and TRBJ2-1, with D possibly TRBD2 on 7 matching bases. V lost 2 bases and J lost 6, with 14 bases in between. The CDR3 has 15 amino acids. CDR1 and CDR2 (germline): PRHDT, FYEKMQ (reference sequence). In nucleotides, the CDR3 is TGTGCCAGCAGCTTAACCGGGGGGCCGGGCAATGAGCAGTTCTTC. Protein product: CASSLTGGPGNEQFF.

At least ten counts were recorded for this clonotype. The V and J genes are TRBV20-1 and TRBJ2-3, with D unresolved. V lost 5 bases and J 4 bases, leaving 19 bases between the germline ends. In germline, CDR1 is DFQATT, CDR2 SNEGSKA (reference sequence). The CDR3 is made up of 15 amino acids. CDR3 nucleotides: TGCAGTGCTCTCATCCAGGCGGTATCGTCAGATACGCAGTATTTT. It encodes CSALIQAVSSDTQYF.

V usage is TRBV20-1 and J usage is TRBJ2-3, with D tentatively TRBD2 (5 bases). This CDR3 has 13 amino acids. V was cut by 3 bases and J by 3 bases, with 10 bases left in between. Germline CDR1 reads DFQATT; CDR2 reads SNEGSKA (reference sequence). The CDR3 here is CSARRVSTDTQYF. In nucleotides, the CDR3 is TGCAGTGCTAGGAGGGTTTCGACAGATACGCAGTATTTT.

This chain links TRBV11-2 with TRBJ2-3, with D unresolved. With 3 bases removed from V and 1 base from J, the gap between germline ends came to 11 bases. The CDR3 sequence is 15 residues long. The V gene's germline CDR1 is SGHAT and CDR2 FQNNGV. DNA of the CDR3: TGTGCCAGCAGCTTCTTGGCCATAGGCACAGATACGCAGTATTTT. Translation gives CASSFLAIGTDTQYF.

This chain uses TRBV7-8 with TRBJ2-5, with TRBD2 as a possible D gene (6 bases). This CDR3 has 16 amino acids. Germline CDR1 SGHVS, CDR2 FQNEAQ. V lost 6 bases to trimming and J lost 5 bases, with 22 bases between them. In DNA, the CDR3 is TGTGCCAGCAGGCCTTCTCGACTAGGTCGTGGTGAGACCCAGTACTTC. Amino acid sequence: CASRPSRLGRGETQYF. Full variable domain (remainder filled in from reference TRBV7-8 and TRBJ2-5): GAGVSQSPRYKVAKRGQDVALRCDPISGHVSLFWYQQALGQGPEFLTYFQNEAQLDKSGLPSDRFFAERPEGSVSTLKIQRTQQEDSAVYLCASRPSRLGRGETQYFGPGTRLLVL.

The genes are TRBV5-1 and TRBJ2-6, with 10 bases identical to TRBD1. Trimming cost V 6 bases and J 0 bases; bases outside gene matches: 3. The CDR3 runs 16 residues. Looked up from germline, CDR1 is SGHRS and CDR2 is YFSETQ. The CDR3 sequence: CASKGQGDSGANVLTF. For the CDR3, the DNA is TGCGCCAGCAAAGGACAGGGGGACTCTGGGGCCAACGTCCTGACTTTC.

Only a few counts were recorded for this clonotype. The chain carries TRBV20-1 and TRBJ2-2; D is unclear. The CDR3 is 14 residues long. Trimming cost V 0 bases and J 2 bases, with 7 bases left between them. Germline loops: CDR1 DFQATT, CDR2 SNEGSKA (reference sequence). This CDR3 reads CSARDEHNTGELFF. The CDR3 nucleotides read TGCAGTGCTAGAGATGAGCATAACACCGGGGAGCTGTTTTTT.